The source of this TCR beta chain is a study of post-analysis software for immune sequencing data. Study findings and constraints: Compared with controls, patients had more of about 5 TRBV segments, including TRBV5-6, TRBV5-1 and TRBV20-1. With F measure, samples from one preparation batch clustered together strongly. Controls significantly exceeded multiple sclerosis patients in normalized Chao1 diversity.

cDNA libraries of TCR beta carried unique molecular identifiers. Yield was roughly 0.5 million cDNA molecules from approximately 0.95 to 9.8 million T cells. TCRdb re-called the PCR reads through MiXCR, storing one row per CDR3 protein. The sample consists of hundreds of thousands of distinct CDR3 sequences, 25% to 30% of them appearing once. V was shortened by 1 base and J by 5 bases, with 21 bases between the two germline ends. Germline values: CDR1 SNHLY, CDR2 FYNNEI. CDR3 size: 18 residues. For this clonotype: What it recognizes is unknown.

The TCR sequence derives from a girl aged 5-17 years with multiple sclerosis. This chain uses TRBV2 with TRBJ1-5, with D tentatively TRBD1 (6 bases). The sample comprised blood. The CDR3 region is CASSEVGGASSYYQPQHF. The DNA for the CDR3 is TGTGCCAGCAGTGAAGTTGGGGGGGCGTCCTCCTACTATCAGCCCCAGCATTTT.